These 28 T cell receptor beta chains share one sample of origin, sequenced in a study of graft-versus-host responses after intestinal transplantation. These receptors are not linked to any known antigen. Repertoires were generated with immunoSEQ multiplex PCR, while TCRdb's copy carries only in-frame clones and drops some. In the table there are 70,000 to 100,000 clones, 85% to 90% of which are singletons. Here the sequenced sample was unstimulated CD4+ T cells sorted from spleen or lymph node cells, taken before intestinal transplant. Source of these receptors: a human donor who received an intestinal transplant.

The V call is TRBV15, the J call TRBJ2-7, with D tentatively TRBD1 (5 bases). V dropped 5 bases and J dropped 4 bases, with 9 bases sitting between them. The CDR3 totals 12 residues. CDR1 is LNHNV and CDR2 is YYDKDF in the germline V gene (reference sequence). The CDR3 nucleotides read TGTGCCACCAGCCTCGACAGATACGAGCAGTACTTC. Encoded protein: CATSLDRYEQYF. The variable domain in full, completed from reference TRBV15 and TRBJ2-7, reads DAMVIQNPRYQVTQFGKPVTLSCSQTLNHNVMYWYQQKSSQAPKLLFHYYDKDFNNEADTPDNFQSRRPNTSFCFLDIRSPGLGDTAMYLCATSLDRYEQYFGPGTRLTVT.

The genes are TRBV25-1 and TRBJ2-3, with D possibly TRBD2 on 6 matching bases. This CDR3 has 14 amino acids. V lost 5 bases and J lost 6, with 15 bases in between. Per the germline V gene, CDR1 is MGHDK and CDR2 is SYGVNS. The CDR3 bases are TGTGCCAGCAGTAAGGCGGGGTCAGGGGATACGCAGTATTTT. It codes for CASSKAGSGDTQYF.

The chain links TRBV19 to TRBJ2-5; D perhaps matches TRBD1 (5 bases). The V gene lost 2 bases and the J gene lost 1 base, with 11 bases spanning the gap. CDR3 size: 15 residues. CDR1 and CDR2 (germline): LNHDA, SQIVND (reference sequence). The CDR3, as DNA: TGTGCCAGTAGTATACGGCAGGGATTCCAAGAGACCCAGTACTTC. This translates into CASSIRQGFQETQYF.

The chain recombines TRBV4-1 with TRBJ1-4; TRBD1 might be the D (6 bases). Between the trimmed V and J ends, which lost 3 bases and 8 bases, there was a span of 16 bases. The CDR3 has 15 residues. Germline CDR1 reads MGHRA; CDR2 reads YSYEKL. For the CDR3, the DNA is TGCGCCAGCAGCCAGCAGGGGCAGGGGTACGAAAAACTGTTTTTT. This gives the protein CASSQQGQGYEKLFF.

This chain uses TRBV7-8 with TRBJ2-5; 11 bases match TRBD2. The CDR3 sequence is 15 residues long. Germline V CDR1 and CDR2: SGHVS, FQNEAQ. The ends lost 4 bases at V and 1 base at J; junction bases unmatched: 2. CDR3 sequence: CASSSTSGIQETQYF. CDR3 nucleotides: TGTGCCAGCAGCTCGACTAGCGGGATCCAAGAGACCCAGTACTTC. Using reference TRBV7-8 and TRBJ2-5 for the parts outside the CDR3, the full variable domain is GAGVSQSPRYKVAKRGQDVALRCDPISGHVSLFWYQQALGQGPEFLTYFQNEAQLDKSGLPSDRFFAERPEGSVSTLKIQRTQQEDSAVYLCASSSTSGIQETQYFGPGTRLLVL.

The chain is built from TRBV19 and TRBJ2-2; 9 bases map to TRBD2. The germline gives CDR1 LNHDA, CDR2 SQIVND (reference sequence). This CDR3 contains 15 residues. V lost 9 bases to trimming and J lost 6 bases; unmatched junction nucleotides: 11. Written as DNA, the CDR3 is TGTGCCAGCAAGGCGGGGGGGCTAATGTCCGGGGAGCTGTTTTTT. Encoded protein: CASKAGGLMSGELFF. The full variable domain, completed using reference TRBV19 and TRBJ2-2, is DGGITQSPKYLFRKEGQNVTLSCEQNLNHDAMYWYRQDPGQGLRLIYYSQIVNDFQKGDIAEGYSVSREKKESFPLTVTSAQKNPTAFYLCASKAGGLMSGELFFGEGSRLTVL.

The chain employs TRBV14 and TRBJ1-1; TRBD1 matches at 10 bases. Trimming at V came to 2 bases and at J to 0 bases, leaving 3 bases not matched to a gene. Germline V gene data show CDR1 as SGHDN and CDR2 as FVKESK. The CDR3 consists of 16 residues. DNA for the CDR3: TGTGCCAGCAGCCAACGGGACAGGGGTCTGAACACTGAAGCTTTCTTT. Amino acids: CASSQRDRGLNTEAFF.

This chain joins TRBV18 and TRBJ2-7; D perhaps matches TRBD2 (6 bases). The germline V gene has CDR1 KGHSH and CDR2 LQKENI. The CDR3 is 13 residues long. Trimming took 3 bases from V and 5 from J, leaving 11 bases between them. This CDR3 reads CASSPQPGDEQYF. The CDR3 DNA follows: TGTGCCAGCTCACCCCAACCGGGGGACGAGCAGTACTTC.

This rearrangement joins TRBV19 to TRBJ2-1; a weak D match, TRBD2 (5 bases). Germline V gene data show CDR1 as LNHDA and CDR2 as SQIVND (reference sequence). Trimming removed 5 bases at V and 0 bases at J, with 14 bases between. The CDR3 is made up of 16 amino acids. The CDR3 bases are TGTGCCAGTAGTCCGCCCCGGAGGAGCTCCTACAATGAGCAGTTCTTC. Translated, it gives CASSPPRRSSYNEQFF. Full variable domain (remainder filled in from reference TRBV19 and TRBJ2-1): DGGITQSPKYLFRKEGQNVTLSCEQNLNHDAMYWYRQDPGQGLRLIYYSQIVNDFQKGDIAEGYSVSREKKESFPLTVTSAQKNPTAFYLCASSPPRRSSYNEQFFGPGTRLTVL.

The CDR3 sequence: CASRGGTQISAQHF. The DNA of the CDR3 is TGTGCCAGTAGAGGAGGGACCCAAATATCAGCCCAGCATTTT. The chain has TRBV19 and TRBJ1-5; D may be TRBD1 (5 bases). Germline-derived CDR1 and CDR2 are LNHDA and SQIVND (reference sequence). CDR3 length equals 14 residues. The ends were cut back, 6 bases at V and 11 bases at J, with 20 bases in the middle.

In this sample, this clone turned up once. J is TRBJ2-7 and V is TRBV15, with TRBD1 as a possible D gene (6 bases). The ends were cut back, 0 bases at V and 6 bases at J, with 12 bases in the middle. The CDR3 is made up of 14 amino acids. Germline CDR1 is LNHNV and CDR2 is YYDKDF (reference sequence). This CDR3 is CATSRDPKGGEQYF. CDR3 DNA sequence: TGTGCCACCAGCAGAGATCCGAAAGGGGGCGAGCAGTACTTC.

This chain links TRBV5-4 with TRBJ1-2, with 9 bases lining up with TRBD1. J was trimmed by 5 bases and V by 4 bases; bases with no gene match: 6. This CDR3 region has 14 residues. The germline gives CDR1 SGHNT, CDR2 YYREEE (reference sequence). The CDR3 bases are TGTGCCAGCAGCAACGCCGGGACAGGGTATGGCTACACCTTC. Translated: CASSNAGTGYGYTF.

The CDR3, as DNA: TGTGCCATCAGTGAGCAAAAACAGGGAACCGGCGGCTACACCTTC. This encodes CAISEQKQGTGGYTF. V gene TRBV10-3 combines with J gene TRBJ1-2, with D perhaps TRBD1 (6 bases). The CDR3 totals 15 residues. Germline values: CDR1 ENHRY, CDR2 SYGVKD. V was pared by 2 bases and J by 8 bases, with 18 bases between.

Here the CDR3 DNA reads TGTGCCAGCAGTGGAACTTTAAAGTCAGGGGGTGTCTCGAACGAGCAGTACTTC. Translated: CASSGTLKSGGVSNEQYF. The chain couples TRBV6-1 to TRBJ2-7, with 7 bases matching TRBD1. V dropped 4 bases and J dropped 5; count of bases not matched to a gene: 20. Germline CDR1 MNHNS, CDR2 SASEGT. The CDR3 loop spans 18 amino acids.

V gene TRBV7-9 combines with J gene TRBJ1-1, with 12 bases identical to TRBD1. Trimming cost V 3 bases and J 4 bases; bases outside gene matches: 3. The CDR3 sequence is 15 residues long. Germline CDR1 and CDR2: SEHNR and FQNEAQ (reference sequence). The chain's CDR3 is CASSLGQGAVTEAFF. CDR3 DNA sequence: TGTGCCAGCAGCTTGGGACAGGGGGCGGTCACTGAAGCTTTCTTT.

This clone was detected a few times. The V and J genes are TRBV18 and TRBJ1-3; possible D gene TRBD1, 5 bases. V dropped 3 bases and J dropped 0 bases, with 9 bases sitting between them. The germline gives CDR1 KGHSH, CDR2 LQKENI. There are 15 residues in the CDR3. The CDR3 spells CASSPAGGSGNTIYF. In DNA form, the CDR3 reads TGTGCCAGCTCACCCGCCGGGGGCTCTGGAAACACCATATATTTT.

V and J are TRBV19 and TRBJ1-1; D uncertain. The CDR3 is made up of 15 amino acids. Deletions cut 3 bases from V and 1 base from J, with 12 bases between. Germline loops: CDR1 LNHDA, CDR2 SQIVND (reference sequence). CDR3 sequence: CASSIGRRPNTEAFF. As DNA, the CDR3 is TGTGCCAGTAGTATTGGGCGACGCCCGAACACTGAAGCTTTCTTT.

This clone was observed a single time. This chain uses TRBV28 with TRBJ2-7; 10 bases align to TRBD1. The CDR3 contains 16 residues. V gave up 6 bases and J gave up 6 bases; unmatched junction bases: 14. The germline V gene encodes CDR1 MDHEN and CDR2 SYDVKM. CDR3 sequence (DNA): TGTGCCAGCAGGGGAAGTTCCGGGACAGGGGAAGCCGAGCAGTACTTC. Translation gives CASRGSSGTGEAEQYF.

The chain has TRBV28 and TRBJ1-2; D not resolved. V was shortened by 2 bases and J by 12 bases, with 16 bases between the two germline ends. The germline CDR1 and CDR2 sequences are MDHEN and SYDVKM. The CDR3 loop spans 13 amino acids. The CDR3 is CASSLEGKRRNTF. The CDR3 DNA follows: TGTGCCAGCAGTTTAGAAGGAAAGCGTAGGAACACCTTC.

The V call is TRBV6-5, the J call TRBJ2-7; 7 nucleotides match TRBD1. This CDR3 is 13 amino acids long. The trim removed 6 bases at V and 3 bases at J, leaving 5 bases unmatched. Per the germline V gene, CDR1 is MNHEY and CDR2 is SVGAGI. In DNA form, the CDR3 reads TGTGCCAGCAGAAGGGGGCTCTTCTACGAGCAGTACTTC. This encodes CASRRGLFYEQYF.

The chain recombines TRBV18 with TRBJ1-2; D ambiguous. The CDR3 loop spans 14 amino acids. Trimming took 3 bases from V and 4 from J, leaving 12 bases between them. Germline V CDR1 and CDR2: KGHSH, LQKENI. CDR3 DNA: TGTGCCAGCTCACCCAGCTCGGAGGGCTATGGCTACACCTTC. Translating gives CASSPSSEGYGYTF.

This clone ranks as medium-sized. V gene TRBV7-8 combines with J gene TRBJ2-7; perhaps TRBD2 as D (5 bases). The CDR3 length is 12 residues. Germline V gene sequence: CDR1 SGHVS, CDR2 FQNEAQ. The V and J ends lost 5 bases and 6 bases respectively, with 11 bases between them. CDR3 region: CASSETRTEQYF. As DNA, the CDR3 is TGTGCCAGCAGCGAAACTAGAACCGAGCAGTACTTC.

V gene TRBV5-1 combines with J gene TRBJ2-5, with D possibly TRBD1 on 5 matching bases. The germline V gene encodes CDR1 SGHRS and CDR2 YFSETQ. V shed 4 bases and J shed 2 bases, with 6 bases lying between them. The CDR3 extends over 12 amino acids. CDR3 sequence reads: CASSRTQETQYF. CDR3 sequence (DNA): TGCGCCAGCAGCCGGACACAAGAGACCCAGTACTTC. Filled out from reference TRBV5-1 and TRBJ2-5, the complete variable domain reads KAGVTQTPRYLIKTRGQQVTLSCSPISGHRSVSWYQQTPGQGLQFLFEYFSETQRNKGNFPGRFSGRQFSNSRSEMNVSTLELGDSALYLCASSRTQETQYFGPGTRLLVL.

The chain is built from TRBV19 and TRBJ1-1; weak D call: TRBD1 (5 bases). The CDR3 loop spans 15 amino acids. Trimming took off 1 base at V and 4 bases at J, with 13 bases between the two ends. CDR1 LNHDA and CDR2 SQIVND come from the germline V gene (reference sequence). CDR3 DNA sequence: TGTGCCAGTAGTATAGGGAGGGGACGTGGCACTGAAGCTTTCTTT. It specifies CASSIGRGRGTEAFF.

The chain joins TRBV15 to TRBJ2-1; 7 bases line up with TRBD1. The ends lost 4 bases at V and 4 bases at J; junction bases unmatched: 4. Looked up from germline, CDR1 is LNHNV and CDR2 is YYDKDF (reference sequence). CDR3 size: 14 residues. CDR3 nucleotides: TGTGCCACCAGCAAGCCAGGGGGTTACAATGAGCAGTTCTTC. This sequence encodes CATSKPGGYNEQFF.

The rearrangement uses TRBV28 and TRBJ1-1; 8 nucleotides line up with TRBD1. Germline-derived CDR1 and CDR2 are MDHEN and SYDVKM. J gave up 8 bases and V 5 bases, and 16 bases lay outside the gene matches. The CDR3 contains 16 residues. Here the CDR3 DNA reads TGTGCCAGCAGTGCCGCAGGGGGCGGCGACCGCCAGGAAGCTTTCTTT. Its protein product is CASSAAGGGDRQEAFF.

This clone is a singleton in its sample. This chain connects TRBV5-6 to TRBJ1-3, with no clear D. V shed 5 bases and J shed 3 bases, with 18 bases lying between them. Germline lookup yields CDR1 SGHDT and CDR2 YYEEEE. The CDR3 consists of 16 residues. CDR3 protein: CASSFNFGGIGNTIYF. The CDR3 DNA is TGTGCCAGCAGTTTCAACTTTGGCGGAATTGGAAACACCATATATTTT.

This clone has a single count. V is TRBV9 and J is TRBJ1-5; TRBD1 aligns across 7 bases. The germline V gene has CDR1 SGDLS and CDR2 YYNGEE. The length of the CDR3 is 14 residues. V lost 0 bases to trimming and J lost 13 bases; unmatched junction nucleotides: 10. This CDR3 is CASSVASNGGQQHF. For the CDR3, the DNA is TGTGCCAGCAGCGTAGCTTCGAATGGGGGACAGCAGCATTTT.